The T cell receptor (beta chain) under discussion was sequenced for a study of T-cell reconstitution after alpha-beta-depleted transplantation in children. A TCRbeta library incorporating unique molecular identifiers was prepared. Each CDR3 protein gets one entry after TCRdb re-called the PCR reads with MiXCR. The table has approximately 400,000 distinct CDR3 sequences, about a tenth seen once; the top ten hold over 4.5%. This clonotype originated in a human donor who donated a stem cell graft to a child with acute myeloid leukemia. Specimen: PBMCs from the stem cell graft donor, collected from the stem cell graft.

This chain's CDR3 is CSARRRTRYNEQFF. CDR3 nucleotide sequence: TGCAGTGCTAGACGCAGGACGCGATACAATGAGCAGTTCTTC. This rearrangement joins TRBV20-1 to TRBJ2-1; D is unclear. With 2 bases removed from V and 4 bases from J, the gap between germline ends came to 12 bases. The CDR3 runs 14 residues. Per germline, CDR1 DFQATT and CDR2 SNEGSKA (reference sequence).